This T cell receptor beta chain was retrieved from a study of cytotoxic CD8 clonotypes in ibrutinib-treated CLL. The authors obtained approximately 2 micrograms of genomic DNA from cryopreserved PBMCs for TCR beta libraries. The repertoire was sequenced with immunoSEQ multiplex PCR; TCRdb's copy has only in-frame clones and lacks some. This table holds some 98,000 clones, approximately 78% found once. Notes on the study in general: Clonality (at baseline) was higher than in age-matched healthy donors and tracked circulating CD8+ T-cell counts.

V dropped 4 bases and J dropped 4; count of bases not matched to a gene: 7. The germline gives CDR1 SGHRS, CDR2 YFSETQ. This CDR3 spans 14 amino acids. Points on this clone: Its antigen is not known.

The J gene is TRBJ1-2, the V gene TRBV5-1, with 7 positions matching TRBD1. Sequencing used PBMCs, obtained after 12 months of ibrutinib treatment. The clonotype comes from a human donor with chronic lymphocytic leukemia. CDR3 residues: CASSPRQGGYGYTF. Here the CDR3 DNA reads TGCGCCAGCAGCCCCCGACAGGGAGGCTATGGCTACACCTTC.